One T cell receptor beta chain is described in this entry. In Susac syndrome patients, recently defined diagnostic criteria for definite or probable disease were met. The sample comes from a study of CD8 T cells in Susac syndrome. Whole-study context: Intravenous immunoglobulin alone or corticosteroids were being given to patients with Susac syndrome at blood draw, unless they were therapy-naive.

The RNA, roughly 0.45 to 1 ug, was put through reverse transcription using random hexamers. TCRdb re-analysed the immunoSEQ multiplex PCR reads in MiXCR, keeping a single row per CDR3 protein. The profile covers 71,000 or so distinct CDR3 sequences, with roughly 93% appearing a single time and more than 0.13% taken by the ten largest. Per the germline V gene, CDR1 is SGHNT and CDR2 is YENEEA. After removal of 0 bases from V and 9 bases from J, the junction contained 10 bases not matched to a gene. The CDR3 contains 16 residues. The sample comprised CD4+ T cells from PBMCs. The gene calls are TRBV11-3 and TRBJ2-1, with 8 nucleotides matching TRBD2. This clonotype was sampled from a human donor with Susac syndrome. The CDR3 DNA sequence: TGTGCCAGCAGCTTAGATAACCGGGGGGGCTTACGTGAGCAGTTCTTC. This translates into CASSLDNRGGLREQFF.